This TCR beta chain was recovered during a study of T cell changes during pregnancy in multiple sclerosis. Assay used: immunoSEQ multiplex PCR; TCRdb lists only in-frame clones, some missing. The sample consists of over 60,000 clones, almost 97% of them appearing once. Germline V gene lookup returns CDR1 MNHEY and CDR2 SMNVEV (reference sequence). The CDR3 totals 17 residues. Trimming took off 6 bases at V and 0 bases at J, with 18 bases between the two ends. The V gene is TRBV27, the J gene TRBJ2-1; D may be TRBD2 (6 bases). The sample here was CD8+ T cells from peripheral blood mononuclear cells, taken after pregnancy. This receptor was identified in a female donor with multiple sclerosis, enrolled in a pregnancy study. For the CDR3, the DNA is TGTGCCAGCAGCCTCGGGGCTAGCGTCGACTCCTACAATGAGCAGTTCTTC. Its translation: CASSLGASVDSYNEQFF.